A selection of T cell receptor beta chains follows, all from one sample in a study of CD8 T cells in Susac syndrome. TCRdb passed the immunoSEQ multiplex PCR reads through MiXCR, listing each CDR3 protein once. This table holds around 150,000 distinct CDR3 sequences, roughly 93% found once. The sample comprised CD4+ T cells from PBMCs. The receptor set was obtained from a human donor in good health. Each CDR3 is given without its conserved first and last residue. Fields, in order: J gene, D gene, V gene, CDR3 protein. A D gene is named only where the DNA matches it firmly.

TRBJ1-2 | TRBD1 | TRBV6-5 | ASSYGTAPYGYT
TRBJ1-2 | - | TRBV6-5 | ASSYSTGFNYGYT
TRBJ2-7 | - | TRBV18 | ASSPMGATYEQY
TRBJ1-5 | - | TRBV19 | ASSIGTGQPQH
TRBJ1-5 | TRBD1 | TRBV15 | ATSGGQANQPQH
TRBJ1-3 | - | TRBV29-1 | SVEDRGTPSSGNTIY
TRBJ2-7 | - | TRBV6-5 | ASSYSRFYEQY
TRBJ2-4 | - | TRBV29-1 | SVGGGGVPSY
TRBJ2-1 | - | TRBV9 | ASSVGVTHEQF
TRBJ1-2 | - | TRBV20-1 | SARQTGSFYGYT
TRBJ2-1 | - | TRBV6-5 | ASTNRRGNNEQF
TRBJ1-5 | - | TRBV12-3/TRBV12-4 | ASSAGLRPQH
TRBJ1-3 | - | TRBV19 | ASTPLSSGNTIY
TRBJ2-3 | - | TRBV10-3 | AISPEDNTQY
TRBJ2-3 | - | TRBV7-2 | ASRIGALGVDTQY
TRBJ2-1 | - | TRBV5-1 | ASSLVGNNEQF
TRBJ2-3 | TRBD2 | TRBV7-2 | ASSRSGGGLTDTQY
TRBJ2-5 | - | TRBV29-1 | SVEAPGMTQETQY
TRBJ1-6 | - | TRBV2 | ASRQDGYYNSPLH
TRBJ1-1 | TRBD1 | TRBV19 | ASKSGQGKAEAF
TRBJ2-7 | TRBD2 | TRBV7-9 | ASSQGTSAAEQY
TRBJ2-3 | TRBD2 | TRBV20-1 | SASWFASGADTQY
TRBJ1-1 | - | TRBV5-1 | ASRPTGLVSMNTEAF
TRBJ2-7 | - | TRBV20-1 | SVPGTVPYEQY
TRBJ2-3 | TRBD1 | TRBV5-1 | ASSLVGGQGAVNTQY
TRBJ2-2 | - | TRBV2 | ASSDWAGGTGELF
TRBJ1-1 | TRBD1 | TRBV20-1 | SATSQGDAEAF
TRBJ2-5 | - | TRBV5-4 | ASSLSWTGETQY
TRBJ2-5 | - | TRBV25-1 | ASSEPYRTGQETQY
TRBJ2-2 | - | TRBV14 | ASRPGVTGELF
TRBJ1-1 | - | TRBV7-2 | ASSLYSTTEAF
TRBJ2-5 | - | TRBV11-2 | ASSYQSAQETQY
TRBJ1-6 | TRBD1 | TRBV12-3/TRBV12-4 | ASSDRAGNSPLH
TRBJ1-1 | TRBD1 | TRBV29-1 | SVAPGQGAKTEAF
TRBJ1-6 | - | TRBV3-1 | ASSQRGSSYNSPLH
TRBJ2-5 | - | TRBV3-1 | ASSHSRETQY
TRBJ2-1 | - | TRBV3-1 | ASSQDWGSQYNEQF
TRBJ2-3 | - | TRBV29-1 | SVEVPPRDTQY
TRBJ1-1 | - | TRBV6-5 | ASSSSGWTEAF
TRBJ2-3 | TRBD2 | TRBV6-1 | ASRDLGLAGVGDTQY
TRBJ2-5 | - | TRBV20-1 | SARRGLGIETQY
TRBJ2-7 | - | TRBV5-1 | ASSLLGNSYEQY
TRBJ2-2 | - | TRBV3-1 | ASSQEGGYGELF
TRBJ2-5 | - | TRBV7-6 | ASSLALGPGETQY
TRBJ1-5 | - | TRBV27 | ASSLWGNQQPQH